This is a list of T cell receptor beta chains from one sample in a study of shared clonotypes between healthy human individuals. Data came from immunoSEQ multiplex PCR; TCRdb stores just in-frame clones and leaves some out. This table has about 230,000 clones, 50% to 75% appearing once. Sequencing was done on a sample of memory CD4+ T cells sorted from blood. All receptors come from a man aged 30-40 years in good health. The CDR3 runs from the conserved cysteine through the conserved F or W. D genes are given only for firm matches. Expanded clones get a size class; other rows say once, few or many, or leave the size out.

J: TRBJ2-2
size: once
D: TRBD1
V: TRBV11-2
CDR3: CASSLPTGFVRELFF
DNA: TGTGCCAGCAGCCTACCGACAGGGTTTGTAAGGGAGCTGTTTTTT

J: TRBJ1-5
size: .
D: .
V: TRBV28
CDR3: CASSGGRFGYQPQHF
DNA: TGTGCCAGCAGTGGGGGACGGTTTGGATACCAGCCCCAGCATTTT

J: TRBJ2-5
size: many
D: .
V: TRBV5-1
CDR3: CASSVSGLQETQYF
DNA: TGCGCCAGCAGCGTGAGTGGACTCCAAGAGACCCAGTACTTC

J: TRBJ2-3
size: .
D: TRBD2
V: TRBV19
CDR3: CASSVTSGSTDTQYF
DNA: TGTGCCAGTAGTGTTACTAGCGGGAGCACAGATACGCAGTATTTT

J: TRBJ2-1
size: many
D: TRBD2
V: TRBV7-2
CDR3: CASSTRTSGTGFGNEQFF
DNA: TGTGCCAGCAGCACGAGGACTAGCGGGACCGGGTTCGGGAATGAGCAGTTCTTC

J: TRBJ2-1
size: .
D: .
V: TRBV12-1
CDR3: CASSFHRRNEQFF
DNA: TGTGCCAGCAGCTTCCATCGACGCAATGAGCAGTTCTTC

J: TRBJ1-5
size: .
D: TRBD1
V: TRBV28
CDR3: CASSPRGQGNQPQHF
DNA: TGTGCCAGCAGTCCAAGGGGACAGGGGAATCAGCCCCAGCATTTT

J: TRBJ2-1
size: .
D: .
V: TRBV27
CDR3: CASSIGTSRGYNEQFF
DNA: TGTGCCAGCAGTATAGGGACCTCCAGGGGATACAATGAGCAGTTCTTC

J: TRBJ2-1
size: few
D: .
V: TRBV10-1
CDR3: CASSIGFNNEQFF
DNA: TGCGCCAGCAGTATAGGGTTTAACAATGAGCAGTTCTTC

J: TRBJ2-1
size: .
D: TRBD2
V: TRBV5-1
CDR3: CASSQGLARNEQFF
DNA: TGCGCCAGCAGCCAAGGACTAGCGAGGAATGAGCAGTTCTTC

J: TRBJ2-3
size: once
D: TRBD1
V: TRBV6-1
CDR3: CASKERGRRDTQYF
DNA: TGTGCCAGCAAGGAGAGGGGGCGGCGAGATACGCAGTATTTT

J: TRBJ2-7
size: .
D: TRBD2
V: TRBV28
CDR3: CASTPGGSSYEQYF
DNA: TGTGCCAGCACCCCGGGGGGGAGCTCCTACGAGCAGTACTTC

J: TRBJ1-5
size: .
D: .
V: TRBV28
CDR3: CASGKGGNRNQPQHF
DNA: TGTGCCAGCGGCAAAGGAGGAAATCGAAATCAGCCCCAGCATTTT

J: TRBJ1-3
size: .
D: TRBD1
V: TRBV6-5
CDR3: CASGPGQGAGNTIYF
DNA: TGTGCCAGCGGCCCGGGACAGGGGGCTGGAAACACCATATATTTT

J: TRBJ2-1
size: .
D: TRBD1
V: TRBV7-9
CDR3: CASSSTSPGTGVGYNEQFF
DNA: TGTGCCAGCAGCTCAACAAGTCCCGGGACAGGGGTTGGGTACAATGAGCAGTTCTTC

J: TRBJ1-1
size: .
D: .
V: TRBV28
CDR3: CASSLGAMNTEAFF
DNA: TGTGCCAGCAGTTTAGGAGCTATGAACACTGAAGCTTTCTTT

J: TRBJ2-3
size: .
D: .
V: TRBV19
CDR3: CASSWLGSTDTQYF
DNA: TGTGCCAGTAGTTGGCTCGGGAGCACAGATACGCAGTATTTT

J: TRBJ2-1
size: .
D: .
V: TRBV6-1
CDR3: CASSESGKPEQFF
DNA: TGTGCCAGCAGTGAATCTGGGAAGCCGGAGCAGTTCTTC

J: TRBJ1-5
size: .
D: TRBD1
V: TRBV2
CDR3: CASNDRGNQPQHF
DNA: TGTGCCAGCAACGACAGGGGGAATCAGCCCCAGCATTTT

J: TRBJ2-7
size: many
D: TRBD2
V: TRBV6-6
CDR3: CASSRGVGAYEQYF
DNA: TGTGCCAGCAGCCGGGGGGTCGGGGCGTACGAGCAGTACTTC

J: TRBJ1-1
size: .
D: TRBD1
V: TRBV7-9
CDR3: CASSQQGTGANTEAFF
DNA: TGTGCCAGCAGTCAACAAGGGACAGGGGCGAACACTGAAGCTTTCTTT

J: TRBJ1-4
size: .
D: .
V: TRBV7-9
CDR3: CASSLWFGENEKLFF
DNA: TGTGCCAGCAGCTTATGGTTCGGAGAAAATGAAAAACTGTTTTTT

J: TRBJ2-5
size: .
D: .
V: TRBV18
CDR3: CASSPPDRTTETQYF
DNA: TGTGCCAGCTCACCACCGGATCGGACAACGGAGACCCAGTACTTC